The T cell receptor (beta chain) under discussion was sequenced for a study of T-cell reconstitution after alpha-beta-depleted transplantation in children. Unique molecular identifiers were used to barcode this TCRbeta library. MiXCR, run by TCRdb on the PCR reads, gives a single entry per CDR3 protein. Of about 540,000 distinct CDR3 sequences in the sample, about 16% were seen once. This clonotype was seen only a few times. CDR3 size: 14 residues. Germline V gives CDR1 DFQATT, CDR2 SNEGSKA (reference sequence). The V gene lost 0 bases and the J gene lost 1 base, with 10 bases spanning the gap. This receptor was taken from a human donor who donated a stem cell graft to a child with acute lymphoblastic leukemia. The specimen comprised PBMCs from the stem cell graft donor, sampled from the stem cell graft. The chain employs TRBV20-1 and TRBJ2-7, with D possibly being TRBD1 or TRBD2 (5 bases each). CDR3 in amino acids: CSARDRGDSYEQYF. CDR3 DNA sequence: TGCAGTGCTAGAGATAGAGGGGATTCCTACGAGCAGTACTTC.